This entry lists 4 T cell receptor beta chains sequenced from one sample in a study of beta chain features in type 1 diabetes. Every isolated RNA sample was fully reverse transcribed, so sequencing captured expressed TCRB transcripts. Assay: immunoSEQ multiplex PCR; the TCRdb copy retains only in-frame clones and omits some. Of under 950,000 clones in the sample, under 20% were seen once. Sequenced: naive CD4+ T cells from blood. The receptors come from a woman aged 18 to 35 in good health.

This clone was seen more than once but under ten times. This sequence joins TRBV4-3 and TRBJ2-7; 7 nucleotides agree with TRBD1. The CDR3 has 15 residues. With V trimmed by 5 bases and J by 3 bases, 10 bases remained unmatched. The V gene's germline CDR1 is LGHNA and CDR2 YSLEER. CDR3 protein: CASSWARDRLYEQYF. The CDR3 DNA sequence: TGCGCCAGCAGCTGGGCCAGGGACAGACTCTACGAGCAGTACTTC.

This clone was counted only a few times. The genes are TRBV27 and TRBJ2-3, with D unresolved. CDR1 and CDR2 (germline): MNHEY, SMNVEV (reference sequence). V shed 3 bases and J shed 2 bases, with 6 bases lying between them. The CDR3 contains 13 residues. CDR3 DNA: TGTGCCAGCAGTTTCTCTTTCACAGATACGCAGTATTTT. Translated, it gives CASSFSFTDTQYF.

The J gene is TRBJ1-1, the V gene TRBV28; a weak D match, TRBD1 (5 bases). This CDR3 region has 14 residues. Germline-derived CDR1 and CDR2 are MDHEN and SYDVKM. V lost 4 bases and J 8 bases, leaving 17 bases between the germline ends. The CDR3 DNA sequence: TGTGCCAGCAGTTCACAGGACAAAATAAACGAAGCTTTCTTT. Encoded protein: CASSSQDKINEAFF.

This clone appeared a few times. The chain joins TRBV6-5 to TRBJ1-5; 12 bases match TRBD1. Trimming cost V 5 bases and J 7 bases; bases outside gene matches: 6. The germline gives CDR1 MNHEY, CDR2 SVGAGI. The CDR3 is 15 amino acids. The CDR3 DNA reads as TGTGCCAGCAGTACCGGGACAGGGGGCCGCCAGCCCCAGCATTTT. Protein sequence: CASSTGTGGRQPQHF.